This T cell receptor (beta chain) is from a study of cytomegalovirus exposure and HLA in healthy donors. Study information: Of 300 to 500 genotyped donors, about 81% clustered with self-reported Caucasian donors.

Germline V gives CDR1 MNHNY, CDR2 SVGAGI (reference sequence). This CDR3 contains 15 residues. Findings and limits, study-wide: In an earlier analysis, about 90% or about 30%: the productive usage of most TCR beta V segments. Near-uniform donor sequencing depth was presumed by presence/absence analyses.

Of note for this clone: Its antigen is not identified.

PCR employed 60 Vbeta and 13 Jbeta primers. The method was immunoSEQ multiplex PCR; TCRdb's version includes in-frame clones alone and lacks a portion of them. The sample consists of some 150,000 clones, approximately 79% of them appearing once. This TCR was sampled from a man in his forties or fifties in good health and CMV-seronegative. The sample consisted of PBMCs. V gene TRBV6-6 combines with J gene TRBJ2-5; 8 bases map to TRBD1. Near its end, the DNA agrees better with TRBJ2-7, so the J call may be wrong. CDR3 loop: CASSQRQGQTYEQYF. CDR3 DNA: TGTGCCAGCAGTCAACGACAGGGGCAGACCTACGAGCAGTACTTC.